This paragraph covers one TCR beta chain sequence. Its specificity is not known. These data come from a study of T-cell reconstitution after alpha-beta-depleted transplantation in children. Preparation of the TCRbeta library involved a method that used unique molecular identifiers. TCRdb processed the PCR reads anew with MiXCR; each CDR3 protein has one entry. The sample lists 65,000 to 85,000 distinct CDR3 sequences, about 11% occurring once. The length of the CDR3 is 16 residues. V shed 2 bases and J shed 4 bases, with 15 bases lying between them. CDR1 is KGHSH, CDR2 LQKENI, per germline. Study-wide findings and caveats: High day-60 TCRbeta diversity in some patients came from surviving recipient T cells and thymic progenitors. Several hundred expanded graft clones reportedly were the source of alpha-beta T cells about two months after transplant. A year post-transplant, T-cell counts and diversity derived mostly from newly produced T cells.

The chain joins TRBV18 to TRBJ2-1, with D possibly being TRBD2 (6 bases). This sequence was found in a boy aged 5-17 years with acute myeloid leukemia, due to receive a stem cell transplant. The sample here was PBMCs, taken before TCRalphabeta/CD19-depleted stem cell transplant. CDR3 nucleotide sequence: TGTGCCAGCTCACCAATTGATAGCGGAGCTTACAATGAGCAGTTCTTC. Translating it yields CASSPIDSGAYNEQFF.